This TCR beta chain was found in a study of T cell changes during pregnancy in multiple sclerosis. Sequenced by immunoSEQ multiplex PCR; TCRdb stores in-frame clones only, minus some. The sample includes roughly 48,000 clones, 85% to 95% of them seen just once. After removal of 7 bases from V and 4 bases from J, the junction contained 7 bases not matched to a gene. The CDR3 sequence is 15 residues long. Germline lookup yields CDR1 MNHNS and CDR2 SASEGT. This sequence joins TRBV6-1 and TRBJ2-2; 9 bases agree with TRBD1. Sequenced material: CD8+ T cells from peripheral blood mononuclear cells, taken in the first trimester of pregnancy. This TCR was recovered from a female donor with multiple sclerosis, enrolled in a pregnancy study. The DNA for the CDR3 is TGTGCCAGCAATCCTACAGGGGGCGTCACCGGGGAGCTGTTTTTT. Its translation: CASNPTGGVTGELFF.